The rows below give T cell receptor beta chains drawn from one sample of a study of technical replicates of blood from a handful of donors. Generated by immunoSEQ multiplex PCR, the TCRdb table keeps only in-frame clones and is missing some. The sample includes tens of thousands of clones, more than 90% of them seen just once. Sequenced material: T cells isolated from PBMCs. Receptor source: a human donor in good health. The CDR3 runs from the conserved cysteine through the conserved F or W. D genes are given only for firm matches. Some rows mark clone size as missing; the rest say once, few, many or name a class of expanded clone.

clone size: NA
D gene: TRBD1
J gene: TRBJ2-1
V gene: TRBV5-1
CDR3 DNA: TGCGCCAGTAGACCGGGGACAGGGCCCTACAATGAGCAGTTCTTC
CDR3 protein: CASRPGTGPYNEQFF

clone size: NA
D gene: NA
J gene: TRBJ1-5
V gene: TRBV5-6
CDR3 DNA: TGTGCCAGCAGCTCCGCCGGGCAGCCCCAGCATTTT
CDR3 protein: CASSSAGQPQHF

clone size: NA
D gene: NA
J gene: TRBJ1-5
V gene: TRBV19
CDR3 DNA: TGTGCCAGTAGTGTCCCGGACAGCATCAATCAGCCCCAGCATTTT
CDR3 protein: CASSVPDSINQPQHF

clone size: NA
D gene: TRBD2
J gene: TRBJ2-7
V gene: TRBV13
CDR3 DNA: TGTGCCAGCAGCTTAGCCGGAGCGGGAGCGGGGGAGCAGTACTTC
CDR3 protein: CASSLAGAGAGEQYF

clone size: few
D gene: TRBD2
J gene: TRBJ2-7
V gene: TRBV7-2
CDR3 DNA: TGTGCCAGCAGCTCGGAAGGACTAGCGGGAGGGCCCATATACGAGCAGTACTTC
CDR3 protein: CASSSEGLAGGPIYEQYF

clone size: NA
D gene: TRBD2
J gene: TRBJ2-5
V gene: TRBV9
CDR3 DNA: TGTGCCAGCATACCCGCGGACGGGGGAATTTGGACTAGCGGGGACCAAGAGACCCAGTACTTC
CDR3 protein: CASIPADGGIWTSGDQETQYF

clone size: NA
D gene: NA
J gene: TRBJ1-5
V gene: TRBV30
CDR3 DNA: TGTGCCTGGAACAGGGAAGGGAATCAGCCCCAGCATTTT
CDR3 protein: CAWNREGNQPQHF

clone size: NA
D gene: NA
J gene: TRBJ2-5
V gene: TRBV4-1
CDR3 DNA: TGCGCCAGCAGCCAGACCCTAGCGGAGACCCAGTACTTC
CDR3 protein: CASSQTLAETQYF

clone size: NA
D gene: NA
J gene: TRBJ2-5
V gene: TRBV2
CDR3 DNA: TGTGCCAGCATTGGGGCAGGCGGGAAGACCCAGTACTTC
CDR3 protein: CASIGAGGKTQYF

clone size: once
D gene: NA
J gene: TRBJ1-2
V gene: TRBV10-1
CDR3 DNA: TGCGCCAGCAGTGAGTCTATATCCCCCGCAGATTTCTATGGCTACACCTTC
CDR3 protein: CASSESISPADFYGYTF

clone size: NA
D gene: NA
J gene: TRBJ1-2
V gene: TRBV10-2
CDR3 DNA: TGCGCCAGCAGGCCGGGGGGAGATAGTAGCTACACCTTC
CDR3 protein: CASRPGGDSSYTF

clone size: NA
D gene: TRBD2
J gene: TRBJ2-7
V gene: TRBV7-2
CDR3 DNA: TGTGCCAGCAGCTTAACCGGGACTAGCGCGACGGTCTTC
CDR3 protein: CASSLTGTSATVF

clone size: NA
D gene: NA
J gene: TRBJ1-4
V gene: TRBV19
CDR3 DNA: TGTGCCAGTAGTATGTTGGGTTCGGGAGAAGAAAAACTGTTTTTT
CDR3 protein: CASSMLGSGEEKLFF

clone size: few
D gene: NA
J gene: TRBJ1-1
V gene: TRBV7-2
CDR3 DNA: TGTGCCAGCAGCTTAGATCTCGGCAGGGGAACTTTCTTT
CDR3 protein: CASSLDLGRGTFF